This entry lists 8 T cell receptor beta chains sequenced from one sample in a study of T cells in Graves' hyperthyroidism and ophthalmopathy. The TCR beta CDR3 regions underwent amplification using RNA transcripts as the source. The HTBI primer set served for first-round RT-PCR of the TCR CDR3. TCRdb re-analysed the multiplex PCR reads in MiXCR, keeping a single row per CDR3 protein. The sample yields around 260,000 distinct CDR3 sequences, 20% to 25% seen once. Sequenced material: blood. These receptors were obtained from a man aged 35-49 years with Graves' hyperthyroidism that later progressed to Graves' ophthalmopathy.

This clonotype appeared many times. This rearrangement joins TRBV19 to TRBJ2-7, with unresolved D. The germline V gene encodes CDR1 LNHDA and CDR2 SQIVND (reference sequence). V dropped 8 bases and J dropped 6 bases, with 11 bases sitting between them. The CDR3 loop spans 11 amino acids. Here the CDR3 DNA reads TGTGCCAGTGGAACTTGGCGCGAGCAGTACTTC. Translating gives CASGTWREQYF.

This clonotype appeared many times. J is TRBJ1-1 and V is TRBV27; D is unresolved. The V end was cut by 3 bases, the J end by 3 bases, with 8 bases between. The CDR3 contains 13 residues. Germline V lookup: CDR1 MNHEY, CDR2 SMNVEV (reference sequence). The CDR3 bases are TGTGCCAGCAGTTTTTACCCTTACACTGAAGCTTTCTTT. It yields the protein CASSFYPYTEAFF.

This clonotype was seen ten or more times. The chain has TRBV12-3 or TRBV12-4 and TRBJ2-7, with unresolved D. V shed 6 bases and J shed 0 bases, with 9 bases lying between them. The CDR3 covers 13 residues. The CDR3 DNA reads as TGTGCCAGCAGCCCTAAGGGCTCCTACGAGCAGTACTTC. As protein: CASSPKGSYEQYF.

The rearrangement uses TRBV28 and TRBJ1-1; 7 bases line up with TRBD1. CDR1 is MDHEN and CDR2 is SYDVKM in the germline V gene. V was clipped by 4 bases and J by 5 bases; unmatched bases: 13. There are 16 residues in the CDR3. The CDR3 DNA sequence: TGTGCCAGCAGTTCCCATTCGACGAGGGGGCAAACTGAAGCTTTCTTT. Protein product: CASSSHSTRGQTEAFF.

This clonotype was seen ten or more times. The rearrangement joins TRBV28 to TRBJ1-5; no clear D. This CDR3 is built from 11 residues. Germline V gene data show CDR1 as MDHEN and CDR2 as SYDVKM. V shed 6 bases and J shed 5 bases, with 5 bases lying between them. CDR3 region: CASSGDQPQHF. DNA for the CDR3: TGTGCCAGCAGCGGGGATCAGCCCCAGCATTTT.

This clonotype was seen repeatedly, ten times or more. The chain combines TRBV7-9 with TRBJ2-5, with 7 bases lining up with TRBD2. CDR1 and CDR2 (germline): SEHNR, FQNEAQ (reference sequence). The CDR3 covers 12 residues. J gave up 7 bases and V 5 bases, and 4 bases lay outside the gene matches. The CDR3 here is CASSPGLPTQYF. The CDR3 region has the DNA TGTGCCAGCAGCCCGGGACTACCGACCCAGTACTTC. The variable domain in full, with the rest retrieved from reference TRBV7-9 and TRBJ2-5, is DTGVSQNPRHKITKRGQNVTFRCDPISEHNRLYWYRQTLGQGPEFLTYFQNEAQLEKSRLLSDRFSAERPKGSFSTLEIQRTEQGDSAMYLCASSPGLPTQYFGPGTRLLVL.

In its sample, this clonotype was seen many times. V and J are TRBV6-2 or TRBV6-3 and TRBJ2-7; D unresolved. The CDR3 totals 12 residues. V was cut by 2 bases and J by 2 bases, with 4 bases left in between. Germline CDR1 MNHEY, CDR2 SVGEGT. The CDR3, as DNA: TGTGCCAGCAGTTACCCCACCTACGAGCAGTACTTC. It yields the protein CASSYPTYEQYF.

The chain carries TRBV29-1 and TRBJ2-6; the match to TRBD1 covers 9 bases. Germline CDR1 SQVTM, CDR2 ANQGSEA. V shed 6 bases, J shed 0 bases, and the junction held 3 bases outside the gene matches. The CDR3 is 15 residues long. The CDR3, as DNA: TGCAGCGTAGGGACAGGGAGCTCTGGGGCCAACGTCCTGACTTTC. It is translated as CSVGTGSSGANVLTF.